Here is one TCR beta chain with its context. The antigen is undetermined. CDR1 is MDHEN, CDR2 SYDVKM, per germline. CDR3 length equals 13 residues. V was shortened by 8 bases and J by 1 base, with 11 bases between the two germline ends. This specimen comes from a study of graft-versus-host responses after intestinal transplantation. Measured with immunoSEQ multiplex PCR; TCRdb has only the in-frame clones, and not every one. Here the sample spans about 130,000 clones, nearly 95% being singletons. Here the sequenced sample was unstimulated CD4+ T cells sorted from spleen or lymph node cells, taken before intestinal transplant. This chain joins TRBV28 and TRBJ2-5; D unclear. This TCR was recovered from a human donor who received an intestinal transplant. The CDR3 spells CASRESSQETQYF. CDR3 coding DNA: TGTGCCAGCCGTGAATCCTCCCAAGAGACCCAGTACTTC.